The 27 T cell receptor beta chains below come from one sample, sequenced in a study of T-cell memory formation after mild COVID-19. TCRdb reanalysed the 5' RACE reads using MiXCR and keeps one entry per CDR3 protein. The profile shows approximately 500,000 distinct CDR3 sequences, roughly 25% of them singletons. Sequencing was performed on PBMCs or a T cell subset sorted from them (not recorded which). The receptors derive from an adult woman who had mild COVID-19 (a few samples of this study predate the infection). Cell type and time point are not known.

As DNA, the CDR3 is TGTGCAAGCGAGGGGGACACTCACTATGGCTACACCTTC. Translated, it gives CASEGDTHYGYTF. The V gene is TRBV21-1, the J gene TRBJ1-2; TRBD1, the D gene given by the table, was not confirmed from the DNA. TRBV21-1 is recorded as a pseudogene. This CDR3 has 13 residues.

The chain combines TRBV9 with TRBJ2-5, with D hard to call. There are 13 residues in the CDR3. The germline CDR1 and CDR2 sequences are SGDLS and YYNGEE. The V end lost 4 bases, the J end lost 2 bases, and 9 bases lay between the germline ends. CDR3 sequence reads: CASSLRTQETQYF. CDR3 in DNA: TGTGCCAGCAGCCTCCGGACGCAAGAGACCCAGTACTTC.

This chain connects TRBV9 to TRBJ2-1; 14 nucleotides agree with TRBD2. Germline V gene lookup returns CDR1 SGDLS and CDR2 YYNGEE. CDR3 length equals 16 residues. J gave up 4 bases and V 2 bases, and 2 bases lay outside the gene matches. CDR3 protein: CASSVGLAGVYNEQFF. Written as DNA, the CDR3 is TGTGCCAGCAGCGTGGGACTAGCGGGGGTTTACAATGAGCAGTTCTTC.

This clonotype was counted a few times. This chain uses TRBV5-1 with TRBJ2-3; either TRBD1 or TRBD2 may supply D (5 bases each). Looked up from germline, CDR1 is SGHRS and CDR2 is YFSETQ. The CDR3 is 16 residues long. V gave up 0 bases and J gave up 2 bases, with 13 bases separating them. The CDR3 spells CASSLVVGVTTDTQYF. CDR3 sequence (DNA): TGCGCCAGCAGCTTGGTTGTGGGGGTGACCACAGATACGCAGTATTTT.

This clonotype has just one count. The chain combines TRBV7-8 with TRBJ2-2; tentatively, D is TRBD2 (6 bases). The germline CDR1 and CDR2 sequences are SGHVS and FQNEAQ. V dropped 3 bases and J dropped 1 base, with 9 bases sitting between them. The CDR3 is 15 amino acids. This CDR3 reads CASSFPAGNTGELFF. The CDR3 coding sequence is TGTGCCAGCAGCTTTCCAGCGGGGAACACCGGGGAGCTGTTTTTT.

Only a few counts were recorded for this clonotype. CDR3 region: CASSLPDRSYEQYF. CDR3 sequence (DNA): TGTGCCAGCAGCCTACCGGACAGGTCCTACGAGCAGTACTTC. The chain links TRBV7-2 to TRBJ2-7, with 7 positions matching TRBD1. The germline CDR1 and CDR2 sequences are SGHTA and FQGNSA. The CDR3 consists of 14 residues. The V segment lost 5 bases and the J segment 1 base; nucleotides outside the gene matches: 5.

This clonotype has more than one count but fewer than ten. V usage is TRBV3-1 and J usage is TRBJ2-1, with D unclear. Trimming took 1 base from V and 0 from J, leaving 7 bases between them. This CDR3 has 15 amino acids. Germline V gene sequence: CDR1 LGHDT, CDR2 YNNKEL (reference sequence). This CDR3 is CASSQGSSSYNEQFF. The CDR3 DNA reads TGTGCCAGCAGCCAAGGGTCAAGCTCCTACAATGAGCAGTTCTTC.

V gene TRBV6-5 combines with J gene TRBJ2-1; D ambiguous. The CDR3 consists of 12 residues. Germline CDR1 reads MNHEY; CDR2 reads SVGAGI. With 5 bases removed from V and 4 bases from J, the gap between germline ends came to 6 bases. The CDR3: CASSTEYNEQFF. The CDR3 region has the DNA TGTGCCAGCAGTACGGAGTACAATGAGCAGTTCTTC.

This clonotype was seen only a few times. The rearrangement links TRBV29-1 to TRBJ2-5, with TRBD2 matching over 12 bases. Trimming cost V 3 bases and J 5 bases; bases outside gene matches: 10. This CDR3 has 16 amino acids. Germline CDR1 and CDR2: SQVTM and ANQGSEA. Here the CDR3 reads CSVDGLAGGPGETQYF. The DNA of the CDR3 is TGCAGCGTTGACGGGCTAGCGGGAGGGCCTGGGGAGACCCAGTACTTC. Filled out from reference TRBV29-1 and TRBJ2-5, the complete variable domain reads SAVISQKPSRDICQRGTSLTIQCQVDSQVTMMFWYRQQPGQSLTLIATANQGSEATYESGFVIDKFPISRPNLTFSTLTVSNMSPEDSSIYLCSVDGLAGGPGETQYFGPGTRLLVL.

The chain uses TRBV7-9 and TRBJ2-7; weak D call: TRBD2 (6 bases). The V gene's germline CDR1 is SEHNR and CDR2 FQNEAQ (reference sequence). V lost 1 base to trimming and J lost 3 bases, with 10 bases between them. The CDR3 is made up of 14 amino acids. CDR3 amino acids: CASSLVSGHYEQYF. CDR3 in DNA: TGTGCCAGCAGCTTAGTTAGCGGTCACTACGAGCAGTACTTC.

The chain couples TRBV20-1 to TRBJ2-2; D is unclear. From germline, CDR1 is DFQATT and CDR2 SNEGSKA (reference sequence). V lost 4 bases and J 3 bases, leaving 15 bases between the germline ends. The CDR3 totals 15 residues. DNA of the CDR3: TGCAGTGCTAAATCAACAAGTCCTTACACCGGGGAGCTGTTTTTT. Protein product: CSAKSTSPYTGELFF.

The DNA of the CDR3 is TGCGCCAGCAGCTCAGGGGCCTCAATACTCAATGAGCAGTTCTTC. Its translation is CASSSGASILNEQFF. This chain connects TRBV5-1 to TRBJ2-1; the D gene is possibly TRBD1 (6 bases). Germline V gene lookup returns CDR1 SGHRS and CDR2 YFSETQ. V was cut by 3 bases and J by 6 bases, with 16 bases left in between. This CDR3 contains 15 residues. The entire variable domain, with the rest obtained from reference TRBV5-1 and TRBJ2-1, is as follows: KAGVTQTPRYLIKTRGQQVTLSCSPISGHRSVSWYQQTPGQGLQFLFEYFSETQRNKGNFPGRFSGRQFSNSRSEMNVSTLELGDSALYLCASSSGASILNEQFFGPGTRLTVL.

A few counts support this clonotype. The chain is built from TRBV29-1 and TRBJ1-1; a possible D gene is TRBD1 (6 bases). Looked up from germline, CDR1 is SQVTM and CDR2 is ANQGSEA. Trimming removed 2 bases from V and 5 bases from J, with 12 bases in between. The CDR3 runs 13 residues. CDR3 DNA: TGCAGCGTTGAAAACAGGGTAGGAACTGAAGCTTTCTTT. This codes for CSVENRVGTEAFF.

This clonotype was counted only a few times. The V gene is TRBV12-3 or TRBV12-4, the J gene TRBJ1-5; tentatively, D is TRBD1 (5 bases). This CDR3 contains 12 residues. Trimming removed 7 bases from V and 7 bases from J, with 11 bases in between. CDR3 amino acids: CASTFRGQPQHF. The CDR3 DNA reads as TGTGCCAGCACCTTTCGGGGCCAGCCCCAGCATTTT.

The chain combines TRBV27 with TRBJ2-1; 10 bases fit TRBD2. J was trimmed by 7 bases and V by 5 bases; bases with no gene match: 17. The CDR3 runs to 18 residues. Germline V gives CDR1 MNHEY, CDR2 SMNVEV (reference sequence). CDR3 region: CASSPHITTSGIGNEQFF. CDR3 bases: TGTGCCAGCAGTCCTCACATAACCACTAGCGGGATTGGGAATGAGCAGTTCTTC.

The chain couples TRBV5-1 to TRBJ1-6; maybe TRBD1 (6 bases). The CDR3 totals 15 residues. In germline, CDR1 is SGHRS, CDR2 YFSETQ. Between the trimmed V and J ends, which lost 4 bases and 10 bases, there was a span of 18 bases. In nucleotides, the CDR3 is TGCGCCAGCAGCCCCGCGGGACATTTGCCGTCACCCCTCCACTTT. It specifies CASSPAGHLPSPLHF.

The rearrangement links TRBV23-1 to TRBJ1-1; D call uncertain. TRBV23-1 is identified as an open reading frame with a role that is uncertain. Trimming stripped 1 base from V and 1 base from J, with 10 bases between. There are 15 residues in the CDR3. The DNA for the CDR3 is TGCGCCAGCAGTCAATGGCCAGGTTGGAACACTGAAGCTTTCTTT. This gives the protein CASSQWPGWNTEAFF.

A few counts support this clonotype. This sequence joins TRBV12-3 or TRBV12-4 and TRBJ2-2; tentatively, D is TRBD1 (6 bases). The CDR3 is made up of 17 amino acids. Trimming removed 5 bases from V and 0 bases from J, with 16 bases in between. The CDR3, as DNA: TGTGCCAGCAGTCACCTGACAGGTCGGGCGAACACCGGGGAGCTGTTTTTT. Translation: CASSHLTGRANTGELFF.

The V and J genes are TRBV27 and TRBJ1-5; weak D call: TRBD1 (6 bases). The ends were cut back, 5 bases at V and 0 bases at J, with 11 bases in the middle. The CDR3 has 15 residues. Germline CDR1 and CDR2: MNHEY and SMNVEV (reference sequence). CDR3 protein: CASSVRTASNQPQHF. The CDR3 DNA reads TGTGCCAGCAGTGTCCGGACAGCTAGCAATCAGCCCCAGCATTTT.

J is TRBJ2-2 and V is TRBV18; TRBD2 is a possible D gene (5 bases). Trimming took off 0 bases at V and 4 bases at J, with 9 bases between the two ends. The CDR3 sequence is 15 residues long. Germline V CDR1 and CDR2: KGHSH, LQKENI. The CDR3 nucleotides read TGTGCCAGCTCACCACCCCACGGAGGCACCGGGGAGCTGTTTTTT. It is translated as CASSPPHGGTGELFF.

This clonotype has a handful of counts. The rearrangement joins TRBV11-2 to TRBJ2-1; D gene unclear. The V end lost 7 bases, the J end lost 6 bases, and 10 bases lay between the germline ends. The CDR3 has 12 residues. Per germline, CDR1 SGHAT and CDR2 FQNNGV. CDR3 DNA sequence: TGTGCCAGCAACCAGGCCTCCAATGAGCAGTTCTTC. Encoded protein: CASNQASNEQFF.

This clonotype was picked up a small number of times. J is TRBJ1-2 and V is TRBV9, with D possibly matching TRBD1 (5 bases). The V end lost 0 bases, the J end lost 1 base, and 7 bases lay between the germline ends. CDR1 and CDR2 from the germline V gene are SGDLS and YYNGEE. The CDR3 is 14 amino acids. CDR3 residues: CASSVATDNYGYTF. Written as DNA, the CDR3 is TGTGCCAGCAGCGTAGCGACAGATAACTATGGCTACACCTTC. Combining the CDR3 with reference TRBV9 and TRBJ1-2 gives the whole variable domain DSGVTQTPKHLITATGQRVTLRCSPRSGDLSVYWYQQSLDQGLQFLIQYYNGEERAKGNILERFSAQQFPDLHSELNLSSLELGDSALYFCASSVATDNYGYTFGSGTRLTVV.

The CDR3 protein is CASSPPRQGNNEQFF. The CDR3 region has the DNA TGTGCCAGCAGCCCTCCCCGTCAGGGGAACAATGAGCAGTTCTTC. The chain employs TRBV7-9 and TRBJ2-1, with D possibly being TRBD1 (6 bases). V dropped 5 bases and J dropped 5 bases, with 16 bases sitting between them. Germline CDR1 SEHNR, CDR2 FQNEAQ (reference sequence). This CDR3 is built from 15 residues.

This chain links TRBV9 with TRBJ1-1, with 8 bases fitting TRBD1. CDR3 length: 13 amino acids. Germline values: CDR1 SGDLS, CDR2 YYNGEE. V shed 4 bases and J 9 bases; nucleotides not matched to a gene: 8. CDR3 nucleotide sequence: TGTGCCAGCAGCAGGGGGGACAGGCAAAAAGCTTTCTTT. Translation: CASSRGDRQKAFF.

This clonotype was observed a few times. The chain uses TRBV15 and TRBJ1-5; no definite D call. Trimming took off 3 bases at V and 5 bases at J, with 11 bases between the two ends. The CDR3 has 14 residues. Per germline, CDR1 LNHNV and CDR2 YYDKDF (reference sequence). The CDR3: CATSSLSAHQPQHF. The DNA of the CDR3 is TGTGCCACCAGCAGCCTTTCAGCCCATCAGCCCCAGCATTTT.

This clonotype was observed a handful of times. The chain joins TRBV7-6 to TRBJ2-7; D is unclear. Germline V gene lookup returns CDR1 SGHVS and CDR2 FNYEAQ. Trimming stripped 1 base from V and 3 bases from J, with 10 bases between. There are 14 residues in the CDR3. The CDR3 bases are TGTGCCAGCAGCTTAGGTCAGGCGTTCTACGAGCAGTACTTC. This translates into CASSLGQAFYEQYF.

This clonotype was picked up a small number of times. V usage is TRBV24-1 and J usage is TRBJ2-3; 12 positions agree with TRBD1. The V segment lost 7 bases and the J segment 6 bases; nucleotides outside the gene matches: 4. CDR1 is KGHDR and CDR2 is SFDVKD in the germline V gene. The CDR3 spans 14 residues. CDR3 DNA sequence: TGTGCCACCAGGGGACAGGGGGCAATTGATACGCAGTATTTT. Residues: CATRGQGAIDTQYF.